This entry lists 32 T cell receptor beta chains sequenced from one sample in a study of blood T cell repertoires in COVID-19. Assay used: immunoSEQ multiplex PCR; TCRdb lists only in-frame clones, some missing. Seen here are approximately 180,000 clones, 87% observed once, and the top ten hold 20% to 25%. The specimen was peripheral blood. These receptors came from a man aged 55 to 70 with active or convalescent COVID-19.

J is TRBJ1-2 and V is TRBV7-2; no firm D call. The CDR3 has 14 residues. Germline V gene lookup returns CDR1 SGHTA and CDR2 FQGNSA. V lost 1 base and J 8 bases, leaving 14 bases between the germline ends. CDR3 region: CASSLVVGPQGYTF. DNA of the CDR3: TGTGCCAGCAGCTTAGTGGTTGGCCCCCAGGGCTACACCTTC. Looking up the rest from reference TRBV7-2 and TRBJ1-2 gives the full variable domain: GAGVSQSPSNKVTEKGKDVELRCDPISGHTALYWYRQSLGQGLEFLIYFQGNSAPDKSGLPSDRFSAERTGGSVSTLTIQRTQQEDSAVYLCASSLVVGPQGYTFGSGTRLTVV.

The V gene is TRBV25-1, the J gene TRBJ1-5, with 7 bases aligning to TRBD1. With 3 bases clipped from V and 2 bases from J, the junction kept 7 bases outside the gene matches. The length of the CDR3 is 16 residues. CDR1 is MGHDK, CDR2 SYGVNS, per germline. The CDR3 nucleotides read TGTGCCAGCAGTGACGCCGCAGACAGGGGCAATCAGCCCCAGCATTTT. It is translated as CASSDAADRGNQPQHF.

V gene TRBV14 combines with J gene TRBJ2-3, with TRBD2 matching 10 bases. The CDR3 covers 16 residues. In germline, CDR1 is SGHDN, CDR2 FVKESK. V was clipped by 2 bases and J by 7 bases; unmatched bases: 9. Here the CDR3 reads CASSQLAGALRYTQYF. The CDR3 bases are TGTGCCAGCAGCCAACTAGCGGGGGCTCTTAGGTATACGCAGTATTTT.

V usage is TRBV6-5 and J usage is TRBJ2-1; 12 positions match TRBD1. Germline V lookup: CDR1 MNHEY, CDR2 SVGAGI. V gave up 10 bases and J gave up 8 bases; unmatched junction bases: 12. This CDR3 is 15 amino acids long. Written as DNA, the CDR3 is TGTGCCAACTCTAGAGGGGACAGGGGGCTCTATGAGCAGTTCTTC. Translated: CANSRGDRGLYEQFF.

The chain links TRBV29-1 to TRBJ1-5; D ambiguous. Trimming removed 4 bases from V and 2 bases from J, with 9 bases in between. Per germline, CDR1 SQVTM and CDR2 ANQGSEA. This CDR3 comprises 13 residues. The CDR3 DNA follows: TGCAGCGTTGGGTTTGAGGGCAATCAGCCCCAGCATTTT. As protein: CSVGFEGNQPQHF.

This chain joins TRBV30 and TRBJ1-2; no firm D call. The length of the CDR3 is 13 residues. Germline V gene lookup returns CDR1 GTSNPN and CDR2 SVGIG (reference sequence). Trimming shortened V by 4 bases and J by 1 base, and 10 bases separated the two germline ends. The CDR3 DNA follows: TGTGCCTGGAACGGTGCTTTTAACTATGGCTACACCTTC. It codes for CAWNGAFNYGYTF. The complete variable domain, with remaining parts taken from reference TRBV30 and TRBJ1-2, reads SQTIHQWPATLVQPVGSPLSLECTVEGTSNPNLYWYRQAAGRGLQLLFYSVGIGQISSEVPQNLSASRPQDRQFILSSKKLLLSDSGFYLCAWNGAFNYGYTFGSGTRLTVV.

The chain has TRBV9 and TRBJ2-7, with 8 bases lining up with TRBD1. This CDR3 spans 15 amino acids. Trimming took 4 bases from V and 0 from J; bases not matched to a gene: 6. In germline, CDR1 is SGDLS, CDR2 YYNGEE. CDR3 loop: CASSPQDRASYEQYF. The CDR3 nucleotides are TGTGCCAGCAGCCCACAGGACAGGGCCTCCTACGAGCAGTACTTC.

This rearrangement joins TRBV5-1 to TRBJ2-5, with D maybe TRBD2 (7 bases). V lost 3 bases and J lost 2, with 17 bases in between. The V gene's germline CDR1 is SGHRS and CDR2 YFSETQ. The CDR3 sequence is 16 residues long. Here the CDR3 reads CASSSPRGGPQETQYF. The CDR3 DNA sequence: TGCGCCAGCAGCTCGCCTAGGGGGGGCCCACAAGAGACCCAGTACTTC.

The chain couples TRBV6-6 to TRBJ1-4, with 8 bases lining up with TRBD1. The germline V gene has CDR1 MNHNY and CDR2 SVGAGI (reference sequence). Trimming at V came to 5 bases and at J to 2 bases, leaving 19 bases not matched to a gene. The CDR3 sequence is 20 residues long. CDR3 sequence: CASSPQKTGAIAKTNEKLFF. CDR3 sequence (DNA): TGTGCCAGCAGTCCTCAGAAGACAGGGGCCATTGCAAAGACTAATGAAAAACTGTTTTTT.

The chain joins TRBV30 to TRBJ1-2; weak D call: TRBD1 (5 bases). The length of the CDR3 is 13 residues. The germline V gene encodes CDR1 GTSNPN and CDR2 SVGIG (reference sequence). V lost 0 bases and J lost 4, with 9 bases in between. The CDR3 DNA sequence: TGTGCCTGGAGTGTAGGGGAAAGCTATGGCTACACCTTC. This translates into CAWSVGESYGYTF.

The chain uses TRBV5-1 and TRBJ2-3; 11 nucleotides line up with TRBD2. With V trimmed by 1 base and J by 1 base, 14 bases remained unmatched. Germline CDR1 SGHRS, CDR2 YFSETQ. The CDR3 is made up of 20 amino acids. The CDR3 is CASSLKPRTTSGGRTDTQYF. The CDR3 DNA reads TGCGCCAGCAGCTTGAAACCCCGAACTACTAGCGGGGGACGCACAGATACGCAGTATTTT.

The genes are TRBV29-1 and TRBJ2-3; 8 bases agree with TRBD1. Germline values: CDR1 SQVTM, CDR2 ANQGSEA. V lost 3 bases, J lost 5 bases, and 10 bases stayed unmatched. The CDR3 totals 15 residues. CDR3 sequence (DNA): TGCAGCGTTGATCGGGGACAGGCCTCAGGAGATACGCAGTATTTT. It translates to CSVDRGQASGDTQYF.

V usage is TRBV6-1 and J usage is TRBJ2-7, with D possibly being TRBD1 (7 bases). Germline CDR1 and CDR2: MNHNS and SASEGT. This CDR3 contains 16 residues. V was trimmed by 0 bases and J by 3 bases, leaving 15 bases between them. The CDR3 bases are TGTGCCAGCAGTGAAGCGGCACAGGGGAGGCTCTACGAGCAGTACTTC. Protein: CASSEAAQGRLYEQYF.

The chain's CDR3 is CASSQPLRGEGNTIYF. In DNA form, the CDR3 reads TGCGCCAGCAGCCAGCCCCTCAGGGGGGAAGGAAACACCATATATTTT. The V gene is TRBV4-1, the J gene TRBJ1-3; 7 positions match TRBD1. Germline-derived CDR1 and CDR2 are MGHRA and YSYEKL. The CDR3 length is 16 residues. The ends lost 3 bases at V and 4 bases at J; junction bases unmatched: 9.

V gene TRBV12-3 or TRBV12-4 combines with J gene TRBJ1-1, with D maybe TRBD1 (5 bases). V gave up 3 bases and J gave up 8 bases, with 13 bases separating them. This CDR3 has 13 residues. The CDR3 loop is CASSLPGRREAFF. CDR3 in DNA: TGTGCCAGCAGTTTGCCAGGGCGGCGAGAAGCTTTCTTT.

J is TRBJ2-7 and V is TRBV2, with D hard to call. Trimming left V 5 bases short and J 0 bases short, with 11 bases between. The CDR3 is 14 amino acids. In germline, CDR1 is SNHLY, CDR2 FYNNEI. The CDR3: CASSPPDISYEQYF. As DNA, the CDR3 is TGTGCCAGCAGTCCTCCCGACATCTCCTACGAGCAGTACTTC.

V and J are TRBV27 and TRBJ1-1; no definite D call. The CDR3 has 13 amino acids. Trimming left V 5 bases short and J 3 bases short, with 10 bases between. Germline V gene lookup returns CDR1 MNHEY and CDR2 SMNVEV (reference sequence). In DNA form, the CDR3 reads TGTGCCAGCAGTCTATACCGGGACACTGAAGCTTTCTTT. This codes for CASSLYRDTEAFF.

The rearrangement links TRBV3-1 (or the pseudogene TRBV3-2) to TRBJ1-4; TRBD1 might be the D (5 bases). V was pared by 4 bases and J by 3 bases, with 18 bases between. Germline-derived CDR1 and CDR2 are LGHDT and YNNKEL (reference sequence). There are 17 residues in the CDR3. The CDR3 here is CASSPSGTWGSNEKLFF. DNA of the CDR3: TGTGCCAGCAGCCCATCCGGGACTTGGGGGTCTAATGAAAAACTGTTTTTT.

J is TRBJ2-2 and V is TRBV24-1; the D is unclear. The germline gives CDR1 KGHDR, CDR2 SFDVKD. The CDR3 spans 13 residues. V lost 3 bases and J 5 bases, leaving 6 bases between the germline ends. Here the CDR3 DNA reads TGTGCCACCAGTGATCGCCTAACCGGGGAGCTGTTTTTT. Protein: CATSDRLTGELFF.

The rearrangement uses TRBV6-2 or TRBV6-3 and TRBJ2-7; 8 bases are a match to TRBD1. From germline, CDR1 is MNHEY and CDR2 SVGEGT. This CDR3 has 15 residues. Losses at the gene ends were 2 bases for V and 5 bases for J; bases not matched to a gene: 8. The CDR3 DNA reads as TGTGCCAGCAGTTACGCGGACAGGGAGACTAACGAGCAGTACTTC. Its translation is CASSYADRETNEQYF.

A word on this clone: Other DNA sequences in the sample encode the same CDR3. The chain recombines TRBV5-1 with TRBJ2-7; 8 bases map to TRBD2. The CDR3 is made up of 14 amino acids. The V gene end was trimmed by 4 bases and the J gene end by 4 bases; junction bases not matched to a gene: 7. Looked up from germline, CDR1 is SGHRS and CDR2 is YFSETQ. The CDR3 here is CASSPSGGAYEQYF. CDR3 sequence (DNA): TGCGCCAGCAGCCCAAGCGGGGGCGCGTACGAGCAGTACTTC.

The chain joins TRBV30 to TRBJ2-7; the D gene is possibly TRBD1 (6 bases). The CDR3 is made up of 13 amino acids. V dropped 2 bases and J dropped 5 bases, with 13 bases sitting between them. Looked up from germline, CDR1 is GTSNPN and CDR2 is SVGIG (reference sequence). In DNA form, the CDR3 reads TGTGCCTGGAGTACAGGGAATGGCAACGAGCAGTACTTC. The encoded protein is CAWSTGNGNEQYF.

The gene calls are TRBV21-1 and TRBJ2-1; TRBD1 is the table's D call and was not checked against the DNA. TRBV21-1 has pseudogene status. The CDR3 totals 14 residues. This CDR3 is CASSKNTQYNEQFF. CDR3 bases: TGTGCCAGCAGCAAGAACACACAGTACAATGAGCAGTTCTTC.

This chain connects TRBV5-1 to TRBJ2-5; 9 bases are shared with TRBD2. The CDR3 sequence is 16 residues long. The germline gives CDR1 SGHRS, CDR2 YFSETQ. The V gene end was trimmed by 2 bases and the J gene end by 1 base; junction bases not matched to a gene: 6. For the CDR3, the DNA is TGCGCCAGCAGCTTCTTAGCGGGAGCCATCCAAGAGACCCAGTACTTC. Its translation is CASSFLAGAIQETQYF.

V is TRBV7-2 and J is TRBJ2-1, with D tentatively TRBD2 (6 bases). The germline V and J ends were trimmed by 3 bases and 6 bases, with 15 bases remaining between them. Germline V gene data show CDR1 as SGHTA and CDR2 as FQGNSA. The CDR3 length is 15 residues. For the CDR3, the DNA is TGTGCCAGCAGCTTGTTCCGGATTAGCGGCAATGAGCAGTTCTTC. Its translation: CASSLFRISGNEQFF.

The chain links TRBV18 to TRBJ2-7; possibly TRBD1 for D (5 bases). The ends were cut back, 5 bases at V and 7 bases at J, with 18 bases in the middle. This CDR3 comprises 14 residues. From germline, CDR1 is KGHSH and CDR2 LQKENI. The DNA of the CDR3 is TGTGCCAGCTCAGCGAACCCGACAGCCGTGGAGCAGTACTTC. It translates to CASSANPTAVEQYF. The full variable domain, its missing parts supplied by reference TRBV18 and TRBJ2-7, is NAGVMQNPRHLVRRRGQEARLRCSPMKGHSHVYWYRQLPEEGLKFMVYLQKENIIDESGMPKERFSAEFPKEGPSILRIQQVVRGDSAAYFCASSANPTAVEQYFGPGTRLTVT.

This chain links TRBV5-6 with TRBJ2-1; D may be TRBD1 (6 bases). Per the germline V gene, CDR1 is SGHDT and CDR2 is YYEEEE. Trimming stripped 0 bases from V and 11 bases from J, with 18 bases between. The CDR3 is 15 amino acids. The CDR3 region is CASSLAQQGNLKQFF. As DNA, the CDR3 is TGTGCCAGCAGCTTGGCCCAGCAGGGGAATCTCAAGCAGTTCTTC.

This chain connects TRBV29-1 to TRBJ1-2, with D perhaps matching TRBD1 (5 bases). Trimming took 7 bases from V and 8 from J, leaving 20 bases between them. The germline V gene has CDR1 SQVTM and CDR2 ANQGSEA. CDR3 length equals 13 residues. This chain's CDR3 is CSALTSGMGGYTF. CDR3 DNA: TGCAGCGCTTTGACTTCAGGGATGGGCGGCTACACCTTC.

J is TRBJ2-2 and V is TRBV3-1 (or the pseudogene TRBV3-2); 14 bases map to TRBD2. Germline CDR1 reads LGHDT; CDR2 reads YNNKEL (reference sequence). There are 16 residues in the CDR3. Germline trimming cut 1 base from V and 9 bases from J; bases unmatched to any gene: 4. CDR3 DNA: TGTGCCAGCAGCCAAGGGGGACTAGCGGGGGCCAGGGAGCTGTTTTTT. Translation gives CASSQGGLAGARELFF.

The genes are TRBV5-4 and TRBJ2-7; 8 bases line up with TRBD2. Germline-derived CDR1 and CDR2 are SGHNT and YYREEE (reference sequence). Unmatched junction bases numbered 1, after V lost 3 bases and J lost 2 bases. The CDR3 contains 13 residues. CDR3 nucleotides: TGTGCCAGCAGCTCAGCGGGGGCCTACGAGCAGTACTTC. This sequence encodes CASSSAGAYEQYF.

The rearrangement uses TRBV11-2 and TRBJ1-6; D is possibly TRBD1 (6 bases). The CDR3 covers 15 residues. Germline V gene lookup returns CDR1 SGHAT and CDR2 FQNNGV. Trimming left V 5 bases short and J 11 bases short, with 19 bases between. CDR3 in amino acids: CASSLVTGMIPPLHF. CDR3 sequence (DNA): TGTGCCAGCAGCCTGGTCACAGGGATGATTCCACCCCTCCACTTT.

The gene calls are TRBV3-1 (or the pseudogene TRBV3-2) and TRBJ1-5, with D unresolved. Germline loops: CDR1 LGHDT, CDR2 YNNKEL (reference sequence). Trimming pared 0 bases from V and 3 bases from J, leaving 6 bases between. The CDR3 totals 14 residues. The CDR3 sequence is CASSQDTVNQPQHF. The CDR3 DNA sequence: TGTGCCAGCAGCCAAGATACGGTCAATCAGCCCCAGCATTTT.